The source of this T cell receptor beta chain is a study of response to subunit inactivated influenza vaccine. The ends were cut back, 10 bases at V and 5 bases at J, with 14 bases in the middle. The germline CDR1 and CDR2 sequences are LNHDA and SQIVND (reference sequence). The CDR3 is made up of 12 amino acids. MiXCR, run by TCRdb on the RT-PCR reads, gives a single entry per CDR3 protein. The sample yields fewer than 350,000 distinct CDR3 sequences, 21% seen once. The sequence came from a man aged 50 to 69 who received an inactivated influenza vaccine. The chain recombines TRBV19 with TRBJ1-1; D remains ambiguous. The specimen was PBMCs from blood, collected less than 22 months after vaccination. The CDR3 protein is CATREGGTEAFF. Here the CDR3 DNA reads TGTGCCACGAGGGAGGGAGGTACTGAAGCTTTCTTT.